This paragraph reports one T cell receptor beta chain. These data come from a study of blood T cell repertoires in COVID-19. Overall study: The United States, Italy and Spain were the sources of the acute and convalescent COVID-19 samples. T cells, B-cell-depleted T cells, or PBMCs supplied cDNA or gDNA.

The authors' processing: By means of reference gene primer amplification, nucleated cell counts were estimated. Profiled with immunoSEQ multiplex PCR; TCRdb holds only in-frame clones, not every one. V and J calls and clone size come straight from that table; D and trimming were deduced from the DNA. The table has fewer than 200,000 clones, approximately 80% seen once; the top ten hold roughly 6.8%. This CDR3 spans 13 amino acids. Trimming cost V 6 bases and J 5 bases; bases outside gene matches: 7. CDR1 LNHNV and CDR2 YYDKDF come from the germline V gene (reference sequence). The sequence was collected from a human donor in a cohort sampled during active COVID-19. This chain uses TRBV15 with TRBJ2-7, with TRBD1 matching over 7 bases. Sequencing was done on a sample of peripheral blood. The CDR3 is CATRGGATHEQYF. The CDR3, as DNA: TGTGCCACCAGAGGGGGCGCTACCCACGAGCAGTACTTC. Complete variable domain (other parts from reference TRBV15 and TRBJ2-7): DAMVIQNPRYQVTQFGKPVTLSCSQTLNHNVMYWYQQKSSQAPKLLFHYYDKDFNNEADTPDNFQSRRPNTSFCFLDIRSPGLGDTAMYLCATRGGATHEQYFGPGTRLTVT.